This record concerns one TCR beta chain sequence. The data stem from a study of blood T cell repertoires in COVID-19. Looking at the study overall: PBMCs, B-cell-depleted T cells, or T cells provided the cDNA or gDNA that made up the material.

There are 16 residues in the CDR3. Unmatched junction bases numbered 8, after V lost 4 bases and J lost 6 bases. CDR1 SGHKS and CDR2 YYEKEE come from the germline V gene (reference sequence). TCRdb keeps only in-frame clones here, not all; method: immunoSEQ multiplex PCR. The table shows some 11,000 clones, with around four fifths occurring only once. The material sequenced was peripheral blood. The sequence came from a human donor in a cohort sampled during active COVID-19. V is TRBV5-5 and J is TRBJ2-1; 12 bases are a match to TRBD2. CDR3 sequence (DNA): TGTGCCAGCAGCCCGGTGCCTAGCGGGAGGGCCAATGAGCAGTTCTTC. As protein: CASSPVPSGRANEQFF.